These 9 T cell receptor beta chains were sequenced from one sample in a study of T cells in Graves' hyperthyroidism and ophthalmopathy. Authors of the study amplified TCR beta CDR3 regions from RNA transcripts. The TCR CDR3 first-round RT-PCR relied on the HTBI primer set. Each CDR3 protein gets one entry after TCRdb re-called the multiplex PCR reads with MiXCR. Of roughly 510,000 distinct CDR3 sequences listed, less than 25% were seen once; the top ten hold around 27%. Sequencing was done on a sample of blood. These receptors all come from a man younger than 35 with Graves' hyperthyroidism.

At least ten counts were recorded for this clonotype. The V and J genes are TRBV29-1 and TRBJ1-1, with TRBD1 as a possible D gene (5 bases). The germline CDR1 and CDR2 sequences are SQVTM and ANQGSEA. This CDR3 spans 15 amino acids. The V end lost 0 bases, the J end lost 3 bases, and 14 bases lay between the germline ends. As DNA, the CDR3 is TGCAGCGTTGAAGATAGAGGGGCCATCCACACTGAAGCTTTCTTT. This translates into CSVEDRGAIHTEAFF.

This clonotype was seen repeatedly, ten times or more. This chain uses TRBV5-6 with TRBJ2-7, with D possibly being TRBD1 (5 bases). This CDR3 is 13 amino acids long. Germline CDR1 reads SGHDT; CDR2 reads YYEEEE. Between the trimmed V and J ends, which lost 6 bases and 5 bases, there was a span of 15 bases. The chain's CDR3 is CASNLGQGNEQYF. The CDR3 DNA follows: TGTGCCAGCAACCTCGGGCAGGGAAACGAGCAGTACTTC.

The chain couples TRBV20-1 to TRBJ2-5; D remains ambiguous. The CDR3 is 15 amino acids. V shed 3 bases and J shed 1 base, with 15 bases lying between them. Per germline, CDR1 DFQATT and CDR2 SNEGSKA (reference sequence). CDR3 DNA: TGCAGTGCTAGCGGCGGTAGCCCGGGCCAAGAGACCCAGTACTTC. Translating it yields CSASGGSPGQETQYF.

This clonotype was observed at least ten times. The CDR3, as DNA: TGCAGTGTTTTAGACAGCTACGAGCAGTACTTC. It yields the protein CSVLDSYEQYF. The chain combines TRBV20-1 with TRBJ2-7; D is perhaps TRBD1 (5 bases). Germline loops: CDR1 DFQATT, CDR2 SNEGSKA (reference sequence). The CDR3 extends over 11 amino acids. Trimming stripped 7 bases from V and 3 bases from J, with 10 bases between.

The table lists this clonotype with a count of one. The J gene is TRBJ2-5, the V gene TRBV18; unclear D gene. The germline V gene encodes CDR1 KGHSH and CDR2 LQKENI. Trimming left V 1 base short and J 1 base short, with 7 bases between. The CDR3 spans 14 residues. CDR3 coding DNA: TGTGCCAGCTCACCACTTAACAGCCAAGAGACCCAGTACTTC. Amino acid sequence: CASSPLNSQETQYF.

A word on this clonotype: Given a much more abundant clone one base away, this may be a read error. V usage is TRBV5-1 and J usage is TRBJ2-7, with D unclear. Germline lookup yields CDR1 SGHRS and CDR2 YFSETQ. The CDR3 spans 13 residues. The DNA of the CDR3 is TGCACCAGCAGCTCGAACACAGCCTACGAGCAGTACTTC. Translated: CTSSSNTAYEQYF.

This clonotype showed up many times. The J gene is TRBJ2-5, the V gene TRBV6-2 or TRBV6-3; possible D gene TRBD2, 5 bases. Germline CDR1 and CDR2: MNHEY and SVGEGT. V lost 8 bases to trimming and J lost 1 base, with 11 bases between them. The length of the CDR3 is 13 residues. CDR3 bases: TGTGCCAGCGAGGTCCGGGGCCAAGAGACCCAGTACTTC. Amino acid sequence: CASEVRGQETQYF.

In this sample, this clonotype turned up a few times. V gene TRBV4-1 combines with J gene TRBJ1-5; 7 bases line up with TRBD1. The ends lost 6 bases at V and 1 base at J; junction bases unmatched: 9. From germline, CDR1 is MGHRA and CDR2 YSYEKL. The CDR3 is 16 residues long. CDR3 DNA: TGCGCCAGCAGAGATCTCAGGGGGGAAAGCAATCAGCCCCAGCATTTT. This gives the protein CASRDLRGESNQPQHF.

Note on this clonotype: This may arise from a read error, as a much more abundant clone is one base away. The chain employs TRBV28 and TRBJ2-7; maybe TRBD1 (6 bases). Germline-derived CDR1 and CDR2 are MDHEN and SYDVKM. V was pared by 8 bases and J by 6 bases, with 20 bases between. This CDR3 comprises 14 residues. The CDR3 DNA sequence: TGTGCCAGCTGTTCCCCGAACAGGGTGGGCGAGCAGTACTTC. It yields the protein CASCSPNRVGEQYF.